This T cell receptor (beta chain) was recorded in a study of cytomegalovirus exposure and HLA in healthy donors. Whole-study findings and limits: The investigators catalogued 150 or so TCR beta chains as cytomegalovirus-associated. An Asian-associated ancestry cluster reportedly showed fewer N-insertions than the roughly 670-donor mean in a later analysis.

Trimming at V came to 8 bases and at J to 3 bases, leaving 1 base not matched to a gene. Germline-derived CDR1 and CDR2 are LNHDA and SQIVND (reference sequence). The CDR3 sequence is 14 residues long. With 60 Vbeta and 13 Jbeta primers, the PCR was carried out. Authors' methods: Tens of millions of unique TCR beta chains, about 11 million of them shared, were counted by a later analysis. Some clones are missing from TCRdb's copy, which holds only in-frame ones; the method was immunoSEQ multiplex PCR. V and J calls and clone size follow that table, whereas D and trimming were derived from the DNA. This sample yields under 200,000 clones, of which 75% to 90% are seen a single time; over 1.5% belongs to the top ten. Comment on this clone: Its antigen is as yet unknown.

Specimen: PBMCs. The genes are TRBV19 and TRBJ2-2, with 12 bases matching TRBD2. This clonotype was obtained from a woman younger than 35 in good health and CMV-seronegative. CDR3 loop: CASGLAGYTGELFF. The CDR3 nucleotides are TGTGCCAGTGGACTAGCGGGATACACCGGGGAGCTGTTTTTT.